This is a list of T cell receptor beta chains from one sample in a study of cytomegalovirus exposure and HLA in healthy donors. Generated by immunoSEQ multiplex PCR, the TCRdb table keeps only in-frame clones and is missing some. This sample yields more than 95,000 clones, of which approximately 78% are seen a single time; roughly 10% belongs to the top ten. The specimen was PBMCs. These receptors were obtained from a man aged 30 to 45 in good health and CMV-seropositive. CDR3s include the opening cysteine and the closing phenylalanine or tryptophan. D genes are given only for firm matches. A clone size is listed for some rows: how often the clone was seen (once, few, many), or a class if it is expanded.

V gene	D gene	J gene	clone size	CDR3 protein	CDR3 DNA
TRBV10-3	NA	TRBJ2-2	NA	CATQSLTGGDTGELFF	TGTGCCACCCAGAGCCTTACAGGGGGGGACACCGGGGAGCTGTTTTTT
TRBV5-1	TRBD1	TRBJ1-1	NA	CASSLRTGNTNTEAFF	TGCGCCAGCAGCTTGCGGACAGGGAATACGAACACTGAAGCTTTCTTT
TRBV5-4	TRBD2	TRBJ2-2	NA	CASSSKEREVSGELFF	TGTGCCAGCAGCTCGAAGGAGCGGGAGGTGTCCGGGGAGCTGTTTTTT
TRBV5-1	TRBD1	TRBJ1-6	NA	CASSLEATGTSPLHF	TGCGCCAGCAGCTTGGAAGCGACAGGGACTTCACCCCTCCACTTT
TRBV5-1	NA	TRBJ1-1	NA	CASSPRTDGEAFF	TGCGCCAGCAGCCCTCGGACAGACGGTGAAGCTTTCTTT
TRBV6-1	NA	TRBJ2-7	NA	CASSTQVYEQYF	TGTGCCAGCAGTACCCAGGTCTACGAGCAGTACTTC
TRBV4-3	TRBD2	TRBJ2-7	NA	CASSLRGGSYEQYF	TGCGCCAGCAGCCTTCGGGGGGGCTCCTACGAGCAGTACTTC
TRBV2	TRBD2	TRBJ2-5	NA	CASSESVREVDETQYF	TGTGCCAGCAGTGAATCGGTTCGGGAGGTCGACGAGACCCAGTACTTC
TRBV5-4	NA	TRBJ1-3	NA	CASSSSGSGNTIYF	TGTGCCAGCAGCTCGTCGGGCTCTGGAAACACCATATATTTT
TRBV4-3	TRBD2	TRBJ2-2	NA	CASSQVFRTSSGELFF	TGCGCCAGCAGCCAAGTTTTTCGGACTAGCTCCGGGGAGCTGTTTTTT
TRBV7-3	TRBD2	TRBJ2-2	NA	CASSLLAGSNTGELFF	TGTGCCAGCAGCTTGCTAGCGGGCTCGAACACCGGGGAGCTGTTTTTT
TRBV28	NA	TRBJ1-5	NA	CASIDYDGQPQHF	TGTGCCAGCATTGACTACGATGGCCAGCCCCAGCATTTT
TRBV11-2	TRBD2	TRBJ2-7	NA	CASSSPVGGDSSYEQYF	TGTGCCAGCAGCTCACCCGTGGGGGGGGACTCCTCCTACGAGCAGTACTTC
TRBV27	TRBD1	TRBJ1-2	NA	CASSLSVYEGASGYGYTF	TGTGCCAGCAGTTTATCGGTGTATGAGGGGGCGAGCGGCTATGGCTACACCTTC
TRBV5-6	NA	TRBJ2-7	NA	CASSSRHYEQYF	TGTGCCAGCAGCTCCCGACATTACGAGCAGTACTTC
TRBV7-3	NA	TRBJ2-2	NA	CASSLSGTNTGELFF	TGTGCCAGCAGCCTTAGCGGAACGAACACCGGGGAGCTGTTTTTT
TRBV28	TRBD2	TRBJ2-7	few	CASSSMGLAGGYEQYF	TGTGCCAGCAGTTCCATGGGACTAGCGGGAGGGTACGAGCAGTACTTC
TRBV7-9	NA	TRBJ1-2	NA	CASSSQRPGPGDYGYTF	TGTGCCAGCAGCTCCCAAAGGCCGGGCCCGGGGGACTATGGCTACACCTTC
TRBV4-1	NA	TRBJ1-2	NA	CASSQDGSGGRSYTF	TGCGCCAGCAGCCAAGATGGAAGCGGAGGTAGGAGCTACACCTTC
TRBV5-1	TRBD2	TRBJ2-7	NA	CASRAGTSGRAYEQYF	TGCGCCAGCAGAGCCGGGACTAGCGGGAGGGCCTACGAGCAGTACTTC
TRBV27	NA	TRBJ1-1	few	CASSLSRGNTEAFF	TGTGCCAGCAGTTTATCGCGGGGAAACACTGAAGCTTTCTTT
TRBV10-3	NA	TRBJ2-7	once	CAISRNGVLSDEQYF	TGTGCCATCAGTAGGAACGGGGTTTTAAGCGACGAGCAGTACTTC
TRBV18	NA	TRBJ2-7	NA	CASSPPGGVWDEQYF	TGTGCCAGCTCACCACCAGGAGGGGTTTGGGACGAGCAGTACTTC
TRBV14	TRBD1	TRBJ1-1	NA	CASSQQGAVGTEAFF	TGTGCCAGCAGCCAACAGGGGGCGGTGGGAACTGAAGCTTTCTTT
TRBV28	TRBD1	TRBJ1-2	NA	CASSLWADRDGYTF	TGTGCCAGCAGTTTATGGGCGGACAGGGATGGCTACACCTTC
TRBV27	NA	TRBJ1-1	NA	CASSPYLGQMNTEAFF	TGTGCCAGCAGCCCCTACCTTGGACAGATGAACACTGAAGCTTTCTTT
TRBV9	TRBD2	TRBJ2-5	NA	CASSAQLAGEETQYF	TGTGCCAGCAGCGCTCAACTAGCGGGAGAGGAGACCCAGTACTTC
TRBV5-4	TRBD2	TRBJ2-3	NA	CASSLRLAVNTDTQYF	TGTGCCAGCAGCTTGCGACTAGCGGTTAACACAGATACGCAGTATTTT
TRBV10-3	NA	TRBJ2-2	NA	CAISERAGELFF	TGTGCCATCAGTGAACGGGCCGGGGAGCTGTTTTTT
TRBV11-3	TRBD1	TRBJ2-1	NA	CASSLVGGRDNEQFF	TGTGCCAGCAGCTTAGTAGGGGGCCGCGACAATGAGCAGTTCTTC
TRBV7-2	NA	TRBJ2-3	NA	CASSPTTSPTDTQYF	TGTGCCAGCAGCCCAACGACTAGTCCCACAGATACGCAGTATTTT
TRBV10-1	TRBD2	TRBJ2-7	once	CASSDLADHPYEQYF	TGCGCCAGCAGCGATCTAGCGGACCACCCCTACGAGCAGTACTTC
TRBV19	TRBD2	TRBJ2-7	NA	CASRVTSGAYEQYF	TGTGCCAGTAGGGTGACTAGCGGGGCCTACGAGCAGTACTTC
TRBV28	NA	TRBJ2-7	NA	CASSLLKSRYEQYF	TGTGCCAGCAGCCTCCTAAAATCCCGTTACGAGCAGTACTTC
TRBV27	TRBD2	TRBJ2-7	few	CASSLLGSGTSGRIYEQYF	TGTGCCAGCAGTTTATTAGGATCCGGGACTAGCGGGAGGATTTACGAGCAGTACTTC
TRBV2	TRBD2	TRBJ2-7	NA	CASSELAGVSYEQYF	TGTGCCAGCAGTGAACTAGCGGGAGTTTCCTACGAGCAGTACTTC
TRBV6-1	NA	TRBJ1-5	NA	CASSAWTDNQPQHF	TGTGCCAGCAGTGCCTGGACAGATAATCAGCCCCAGCATTTT
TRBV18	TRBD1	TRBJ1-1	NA	CASSPSDRDAFF	TGTGCCAGCTCACCATCGGACAGGGACGCTTTCTTT
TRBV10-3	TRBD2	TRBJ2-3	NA	CAISETSGRFADTQYF	TGTGCCATCAGTGAGACTAGCGGGAGGTTTGCAGATACGCAGTATTTT
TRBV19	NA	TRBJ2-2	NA	CASHRAGELFF	TGTGCCAGTCACCGAGCCGGGGAGCTGTTTTTT
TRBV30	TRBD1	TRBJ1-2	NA	CAWSRRQGANLYGYTF	TGTGCCTGGAGTCGCAGACAGGGGGCGAACCTCTATGGCTACACCTTC
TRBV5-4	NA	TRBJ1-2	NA	CASSRTGTTNYGYTF	TGTGCCAGCAGCCGCACCGGGACAACTAACTATGGCTACACCTTC
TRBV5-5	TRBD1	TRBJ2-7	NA	CASSLGVTGGFEQYF	TGTGCCAGCAGCTTGGGGGTGACAGGGGGCTTCGAGCAGTACTTC
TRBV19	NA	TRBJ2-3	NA	CASSIRAGSTDTQYF	TGTGCCAGTAGTATCAGGGCGGGAAGCACAGATACGCAGTATTTT
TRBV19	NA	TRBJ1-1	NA	CASRTGTKVAEAFF	TGTGCCAGTAGGACCGGGACAAAGGTTGCTGAAGCTTTCTTT
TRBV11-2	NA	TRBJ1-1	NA	CASSFGVFEAFF	TGTGCCAGCAGCTTCGGGGTGTTTGAAGCTTTCTTT
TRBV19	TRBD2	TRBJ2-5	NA	CASSPTKGLAGALVETQYF	TGTGCCAGTAGTCCAACGAAAGGACTAGCGGGAGCGTTAGTCGAGACCCAGTACTTC
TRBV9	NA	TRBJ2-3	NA	CASSVGNPRLTDTQYF	TGTGCCAGCAGCGTAGGAAACCCCCGACTCACAGATACGCAGTATTTT
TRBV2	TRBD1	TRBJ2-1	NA	CASRVTTGDNEQFF	TGTGCCAGCAGGGTGACGACAGGGGACAATGAGCAGTTCTTC
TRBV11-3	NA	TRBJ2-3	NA	CASSLGLAYTDTQYF	TGTGCCAGCAGCTTGGGGCTGGCTTACACAGATACGCAGTATTTT
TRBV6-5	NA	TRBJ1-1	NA	CASTSPTGGTEAFF	TGTGCCAGCACCTCCCCAACGGGGGGCACTGAAGCTTTCTTT
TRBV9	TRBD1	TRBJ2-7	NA	CASSVAQGAGYEQYF	TGTGCCAGCAGCGTAGCACAGGGGGCGGGTTACGAGCAGTACTTC
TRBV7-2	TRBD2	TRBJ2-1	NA	CASSSLRGLAGNEQFF	TGTGCCAGCAGCTCGCTTCGGGGACTAGCGGGCAATGAGCAGTTCTTC
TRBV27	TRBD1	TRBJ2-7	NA	CASSSTGLREQYF	TGTGCCAGCAGTTCGACAGGGTTGAGGGAGCAGTACTTC
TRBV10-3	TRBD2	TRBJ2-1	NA	CAIIWRESLNEQFF	TGTGCCATCATTTGGCGGGAGTCCCTCAATGAGCAGTTCTTC
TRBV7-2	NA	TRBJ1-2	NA	CASSLQGTYGYTF	TGTGCCAGCAGCTTGCAGGGAACCTATGGCTACACCTTC
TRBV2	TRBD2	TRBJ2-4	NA	CASSEAPTSGVAKNIQYF	TGTGCCAGCAGTGAAGCGCCGACTAGCGGGGTAGCCAAAAACATTCAGTACTTC
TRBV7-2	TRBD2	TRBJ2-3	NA	CASSPQRGRSGDTQYF	TGTGCCAGCAGCCCCCAACGCGGGAGATCCGGGGATACGCAGTATTTT
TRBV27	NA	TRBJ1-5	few	CASRTGGGRGQPQHF	TGTGCCAGCAGAACTGGCGGGGGTAGAGGTCAGCCCCAGCATTTT